A single TCR beta chain is shown here with its context. Its antigen is still unknown. No per-base quality is available; no much larger clone lies one base away. Patients with autoimmune disease history or receiving systemic immunosuppression were excluded from the trial. In every dose cohort, peripheral blood was drawn for TCR sequencing at baseline, cycle 4 day 1, and cycle 7 day 1. The samples were drawn from a first-in-human, open-label, multicenter phase I dose-escalation trial of ivuxolimab. Adults with locally advanced or metastatic melanoma, renal cell, hepatocellular, or head and neck squamous cell carcinoma were enrolled in the trial. Before TCR sequencing, CD4+ T cells and CD8+ T cells from peripheral blood were sorted into separate populations. Genomic DNA was isolated from the sorted cells so that the TCRbeta CDR3 region could be sequenced. The immunoSEQ Assay was used for sequencing of TCRbeta CDR3 regions. This immuneACCESS table, as held by TCRdb, lists in-frame sequences with V and J called but not all clones. Of the missing ones, under half trace to an unresolved V gene in checked studies; the others have no known cause. The sample contains 45,000 or so clones, about nine tenths of them found a single time. Of the sample, just under 8% is held by the ten largest clones.

The data are from a study of OX40 agonist ivuxolimab in advanced cancers. Study-level background: Ivuxolimab was a fully human IgG2 agonistic monoclonal antibody targeting the costimulatory receptor OX40 (CD134). Prior anti-PD-1, anti-PD-L1 or anti-CTLA-4 therapy was permitted, and checkpoint inhibitors had been received by more than 35% of dose-escalation patients. The monotherapy dose-escalation portion (N ≈ 55 patients) of the phase I ivuxolimab trial is reported in the paper. Partial responses occurred in three dose-escalation patients, of whom one had hepatocellular carcinoma and two had cutaneous melanoma. Of the roughly 54 dose-escalation patients, hepatocellular carcinoma was present in roughly 19, melanoma in roughly 15, renal cell carcinoma in 9 and head and neck cancer in 9. Intravenous ivuxolimab was administered to patients every 2 weeks at six dose levels: 0.01, 0.1, 0.3, 1.5, 3 and 10 mg/kg. The purpose of peripheral TCRbeta sequencing was to test whether ivuxolimab changed TCR sequence diversity and led to clonal T-cell expansion. A male proportion of under 85% and a mean age of 60 years, ranging from roughly 23 to 85, were recorded for the dose-escalation cohort.

The full study reports these points: Low levels of normalized T-cell clonal expansion were also seen in some patients who did not respond. Which antigens the clonally expanded peripheral T cells were specific for was not determined. Clonal expansion of both CD4+ and CD8+ blood T cells was observed from baseline to week 6 at doses 0.1 to 3.0 mg/kg. In partial responders in the 0.1-3.0 mg/kg groups, normalized peripheral clonal expansion was found to be among the lowest, especially among CD8+ T cells. After ivuxolimab, CD8+ T cells had more expanded clones than CD4+ T cells on average.

The germline V gene gives CDR1 as MDHEN and CDR2 as SYDVKM. V and J lose 5 bases and 2 bases, and a span of 13 bases separates them. Its CDR3 holds 14 amino acids, cysteine through phenylalanine. Of the read, only the CDR3 DNA is kept; its 42 bases are in frame from base 1. The chain was built from TRBV28 and TRBJ2-7, with no reliable assignment of the D segment. The clonotype originates from an adult with an advanced solid tumor such as melanoma, head and neck, liver or kidney cancer. Source: CD4+ or CD8+ T cells sorted from blood, taken in a trial of the OX40 agonist ivuxolimab. The CDR3 is CASSLGGRAYEQYF. The DNA is TGTGCCAGCAGTCTGGGCGGCCGGGCCTACGAGCAGTACTTC.